This TCR beta chain derives from a study of blood T cell repertoires in COVID-19. The germline V gene encodes CDR1 LNHNV and CDR2 YYDKDF (reference sequence). The V and J ends lost 0 bases and 4 bases, in that order; junction bases with no gene match: 17. The CDR3 runs to 19 residues. In the source study's methods: Counts of nucleated cells, estimated from reference gene primer amplification, were obtained. The repertoire was sequenced with immunoSEQ multiplex PCR; TCRdb's copy has only in-frame clones and lacks some. For V, J and clone size, that table is used; D and trimming come from the DNA. The sample consists of roughly 280,000 clones, approximately 83% of them appearing once.

This chain connects TRBV15 to TRBJ1-2; 7 nucleotides line up with TRBD1. This TCR was recovered from a woman aged 65 to 85 with acute or convalescent COVID-19. Sequencing was done on a sample of peripheral blood. The CDR3 sequence is CATSRDGGTGASSSYGYTF. In DNA, the CDR3 is TGTGCCACCAGCAGAGATGGGGGCACAGGGGCGAGCTCCTCCTATGGCTACACCTTC.